Each of the 9 T cell receptor beta chains below was sequenced from the same sample in a study of a mutant IDH1 vaccine in newly diagnosed glioma. Time point described: baseline, week 1 (first vaccination visit). Treatment here: pre-vaccination baseline after standard-of-care therapy. This table comes from immunoSEQ multiplex PCR, and its TCRdb copy is limited to in-frame clones, with some not included. The repertoire holds 55,000 to 70,000 clones, with approximately 79% as singletons. The source was PBMCs, collected from a glioma patient treated with radiotherapy, temozolomide or both. The receptors were sampled from a man aged 50-60 years with glioma.

This clone was detected once. V is TRBV20-1 and J is TRBJ2-1; no clear D. Germline-derived CDR1 and CDR2 are DFQATT and SNEGSKA (reference sequence). This CDR3 is built from 11 residues. V lost 0 bases to trimming and J lost 4 bases, with 1 base between them. In nucleotides, the CDR3 is TGCAGTGCTAGAGAATACAATGAGCAGTTCTTC. It is translated as CSAREYNEQFF.

The V and J genes are TRBV6-5 and TRBJ2-1, with 8 bases identical to TRBD1. CDR1 MNHEY and CDR2 SVGAGI come from the germline V gene. CDR3 length equals 14 residues. V shed 6 bases, J shed 8 bases, and the junction held 9 bases outside the gene matches. Here the CDR3 DNA reads TGTGCCAGCAGCCAAACCGACAGGGGTCATGAGCAGTTCTTC. Translated, it gives CASSQTDRGHEQFF.

This chain joins TRBV14 and TRBJ1-2; TRBD1 might be the D (5 bases). This CDR3 is 15 amino acids long. Germline V lookup: CDR1 SGHDN, CDR2 FVKESK. V was shortened by 3 bases and J by 3 bases, with 14 bases between the two germline ends. The CDR3 spells CASSQGDFNYYGYTF. The CDR3 nucleotides are TGTGCCAGCAGCCAGGGGGACTTTAATTACTATGGCTACACCTTC.

The chain links TRBV30 to TRBJ2-1; 8 nucleotides align to TRBD2. With V trimmed by 4 bases and J by 8 bases, 7 bases remained unmatched. Germline V lookup: CDR1 GTSNPN, CDR2 SVGIG (reference sequence). This CDR3 has 13 amino acids. Here the CDR3 reads CAWIGGVSYEQFF. For the CDR3, the DNA is TGTGCCTGGATCGGGGGGGTGTCGTATGAGCAGTTCTTC.

The rearrangement links TRBV15 to TRBJ2-3; the D gene is possibly TRBD2 (6 bases). Germline V gene data show CDR1 as LNHNV and CDR2 as YYDKDF (reference sequence). The CDR3 has 13 amino acids. V lost 7 bases and J 6 bases, leaving 14 bases between the germline ends. CDR3 sequence: CATKMREVDTQYF. Here the CDR3 DNA reads TGTGCCACCAAGATGAGGGAGGTCGATACGCAGTATTTT.

V gene TRBV18 combines with J gene TRBJ2-7, with D possibly TRBD2 on 6 matching bases. This CDR3 has 13 residues. Trimming cost V 4 bases and J 2 bases, with 9 bases left between them. The germline V gene has CDR1 KGHSH and CDR2 LQKENI. CDR3 sequence (DNA): TGTGCCAGCTCACTACCGGGGGCCTACGAGCAGTACTTC. This codes for CASSLPGAYEQYF.

The gene calls are TRBV4-1 and TRBJ2-1; 9 bases are shared with TRBD1. Per germline, CDR1 MGHRA and CDR2 YSYEKL. With V trimmed by 0 bases and J by 7 bases, 4 bases remained unmatched. This CDR3 spans 15 amino acids. CDR3 loop: CASSQDGTGWNEQFF. CDR3 DNA sequence: TGCGCCAGCAGCCAAGACGGGACAGGGTGGAATGAGCAGTTCTTC.

The chain joins TRBV28 to TRBJ2-5; TRBD2 aligns across 8 bases. J was trimmed by 2 bases and V by 8 bases; bases with no gene match: 7. Germline V CDR1 and CDR2: MDHEN, SYDVKM. CDR3 length: 14 amino acids. In nucleotides, the CDR3 is TGTGCCAGCCTCAGCCCGGGGGGGCAAGAGACCCAGTACTTC. Residues: CASLSPGGQETQYF.

The gene calls are TRBV7-2 and TRBJ2-5; D uncertain. CDR1 and CDR2 (germline): SGHTA, FQGNSA. The ends were cut back, 5 bases at V and 2 bases at J, with 12 bases in the middle. This CDR3 has 14 amino acids. The CDR3 loop is CASSPEILQETQYF. CDR3 bases: TGTGCCAGCAGCCCCGAGATACTTCAAGAGACCCAGTACTTC.